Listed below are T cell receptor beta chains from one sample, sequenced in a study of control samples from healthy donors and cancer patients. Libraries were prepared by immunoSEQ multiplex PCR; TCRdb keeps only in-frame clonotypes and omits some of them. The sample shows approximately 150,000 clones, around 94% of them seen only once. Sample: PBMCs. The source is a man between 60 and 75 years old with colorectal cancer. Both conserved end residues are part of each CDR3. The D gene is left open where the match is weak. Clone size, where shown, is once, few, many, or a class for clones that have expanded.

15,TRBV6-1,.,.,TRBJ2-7,CASSDPIQGNDEQYF,TGTGCCAGCAGTGATCCGATACAGGGTAACGACGAGCAGTACTTC
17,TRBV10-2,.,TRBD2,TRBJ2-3,CASSRLAGGQSTDTQYF,TGCGCCAGCAGTAGACTAGCGGGGGGCCAAAGCACAGATACGCAGTATTTT
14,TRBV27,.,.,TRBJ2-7,CASSLKPGAHEQYF,TGTGCCAGCAGTTTAAAGCCAGGGGCACACGAGCAGTACTTC
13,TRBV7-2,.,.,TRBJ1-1,CASSRQNRGGAFF,TGTGCCAGCAGCCGACAGAACCGGGGAGGAGCTTTCTTT
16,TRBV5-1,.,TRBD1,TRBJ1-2,CASSLRSPGQGYGYTF,TGCGCCAGCAGCCTACGGTCCCCGGGACAGGGGTATGGCTACACCTTC
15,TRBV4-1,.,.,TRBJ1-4,CASSQEAGVGEKLFF,TGCGCCAGCAGCCAAGAAGCCGGGGTCGGGGAAAAACTGTTTTTT
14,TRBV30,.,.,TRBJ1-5,CAWSLSGPWQPQHF,TGTGCCTGGAGTTTGAGTGGGCCTTGGCAGCCCCAGCATTTT
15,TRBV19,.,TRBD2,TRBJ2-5,CASSPTSGGGETQYF,TGTGCCAGTAGTCCCACTAGCGGGGGAGGAGAGACCCAGTACTTC
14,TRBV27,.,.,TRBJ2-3,CASSLWNRLDTQYF,TGTGCCAGCAGTTTATGGAACAGGCTAGATACGCAGTATTTT
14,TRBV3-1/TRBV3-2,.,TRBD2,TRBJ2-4,CASSRRTSPPIQYF,TGTGCCAGCAGTCGTCGGACTAGCCCCCCCATTCAGTACTTC
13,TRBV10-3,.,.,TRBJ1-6,CASGGGNNSPLHF,TGTGCCTCTGGGGGCGGGAATAATTCACCCCTCCACTTT
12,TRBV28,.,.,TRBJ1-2,CASSPQLGGANF,TGTGCCAGCAGTCCCCAATTAGGAGGGGCGAACTTC
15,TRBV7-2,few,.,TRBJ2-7,CASSPGLGPAYEQYF,TGTGCCAGCAGCCCAGGCCTGGGGCCAGCCTACGAGCAGTACTTC
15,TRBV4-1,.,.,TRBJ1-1,CASSQATDGNTEAFF,TGCGCCAGCAGCCAAGCGACAGACGGGAACACTGAAGCTTTCTTT
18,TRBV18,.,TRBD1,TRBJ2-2,CASSPPGQGVWSTGELFF,TGTGCCAGCTCACCACCGGGACAGGGAGTTTGGAGCACCGGGGAGCTGTTTTTT
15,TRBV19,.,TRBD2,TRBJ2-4,CASSTLSGGGNIQYF,TGTGCCAGTAGTACCCTCAGCGGGGGGGGAAACATTCAGTACTTC
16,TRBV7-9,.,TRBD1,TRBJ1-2,CASSPNSGGVNYGYTF,TGTGCCAGCAGCCCTAACTCAGGGGGGGTTAACTATGGCTACACCTTC